The TCR beta chain described here comes from a study of T-cell reconstitution after alpha-beta-depleted transplantation in children. Unique molecular identifiers were used to barcode this TCRbeta library. TCRdb independently ran MiXCR on the PCR reads; one entry per CDR3 protein. The table includes around 300,000 distinct CDR3 sequences, around 20% detected once. Germline CDR1 and CDR2: SQVTM and ANQGSEA. The CDR3 totals 18 residues. V lost 4 bases to trimming and J lost 9 bases; unmatched junction nucleotides: 20. This clonotype originated in a male patient younger than 18 who had a stem cell transplant for acute lymphoblastic leukemia, so the T cells may come from the graft donor. This specimen consisted of PBMCs, mostly from graft donor cells, obtained 180 days after TCRalphabeta/CD19-depleted stem cell transplant. This chain joins TRBV29-1 and TRBJ2-1, with 11 bases lining up with TRBD2. CDR3 in amino acids: CSVAWTGLVAGGPGEQFF. In DNA, the CDR3 is TGCAGCGTTGCCTGGACAGGTTTGGTAGCGGGAGGGCCCGGTGAGCAGTTCTTC.